Shown below are 28 T cell receptor beta chains from a single sample sequenced in a study of human T cells and chemical hapten exposure. Sequencing started from total RNA isolated from unfractionated whole blood. TCRdb called the 5' RACE reads again in MiXCR, with one record for every CDR3 protein. The sample shows tens of thousands of distinct CDR3 sequences, 7.7% of them seen only once. The receptors shown here come from a male donor in good health.

This clonotype came up many times. The rearrangement uses TRBV20-1 and TRBJ2-4; D is undetermined. V lost 3 bases and J lost 0, with 6 bases in between. In germline, CDR1 is DFQATT, CDR2 SNEGSKA (reference sequence). This CDR3 region has 13 residues. The CDR3 DNA reads as TGCAGTGCTAGGAATCTAGCCAAAAACATTCAGTACTTC. Translation: CSARNLAKNIQYF.

This clonotype was observed many times. The DNA for the CDR3 is TGTGCCAGCAGCTCAGTTCGTGGGGGCCTACTATTAAAAGAGACCCAGTACTTC. It yields the protein CASSSVRGGLLLKETQYF. The V gene is TRBV7-9, the J gene TRBJ2-5, with D perhaps TRBD1 (6 bases). Trimming pared 4 bases from V and 3 bases from J, leaving 24 bases between. Germline V lookup: CDR1 SEHNR, CDR2 FQNEAQ (reference sequence). This CDR3 region has 18 residues.

This clonotype was recorded many times. This chain's CDR3 is CSARDLQVDSGNTIYF. Written as DNA, the CDR3 is TGCAGTGCTAGAGATCTCCAGGTTGACTCTGGAAACACCATATATTTT. The chain links TRBV20-1 to TRBJ1-3, with D hard to call. The CDR3 spans 16 residues. CDR1 is DFQATT, CDR2 SNEGSKA, per germline (reference sequence). Trimming removed 0 bases at V and 0 bases at J, with 12 bases between.

This clonotype showed up just a few times. V is TRBV11-3 and J is TRBJ2-1; D is possibly TRBD1 (6 bases). Germline CDR1 reads SGHNT; CDR2 reads YENEEA. The CDR3 sequence is 14 residues long. V shed 0 bases and J shed 13 bases, with 16 bases lying between them. CDR3 in DNA: TGTGCCAGCAGCTTAGACTCCCGGGACATAGGCCAGTTCTTC. Translation: CASSLDSRDIGQFF. Combining the CDR3 with reference TRBV11-3 and TRBJ2-1 gives the whole variable domain EAGVVQSPRYKIIEKKQPVAFWCNPISGHNTLYWYLQNLGQGPELLIRYENEEAVDDSQLPKDRFSAERLKGVDSTLKIQPAELGDSAVYLCASSLDSRDIGQFFGPGTRLTVL.

This clonotype was observed a few times. This chain connects TRBV18 to TRBJ1-5; no clear D gene. Trimming took 8 bases from V and 0 from J, leaving 5 bases between them. From germline, CDR1 is KGHSH and CDR2 LQKENI. The CDR3 runs 12 residues. The CDR3 DNA reads TGTGCCAGCGACGATAGCAATCAGCCCCAGCATTTT. Translating it yields CASDDSNQPQHF.

This clonotype was recorded many times. The gene calls are TRBV6-2 or TRBV6-3 and TRBJ2-7; 13 nucleotides align to TRBD2. Germline V gene sequence: CDR1 MNHEY, CDR2 SVGEGT. V lost 6 bases and J lost 3; bases outside the gene matches: 2. The CDR3 is 14 amino acids. CDR3 in amino acids: CASRGTSGVYEQYF. The DNA for the CDR3 is TGTGCCAGCAGAGGGACTAGCGGGGTCTACGAGCAGTACTTC.

The V gene is TRBV11-3, the J gene TRBJ1-1; the D is unclear. V lost 5 bases, J lost 7 bases, and 14 bases lay in between. Per the germline V gene, CDR1 is SGHNT and CDR2 is YENEEA. There are 13 residues in the CDR3. CDR3: CASSPNDSIEAFF. CDR3 bases: TGTGCCAGCAGCCCCAACGATTCTATTGAAGCTTTCTTT.

This clonotype showed up many times. The rearrangement uses TRBV20-1 and TRBJ2-5; perhaps TRBD2 as D (7 bases). This CDR3 is built from 15 residues. V dropped 5 bases and J dropped 0 bases, with 16 bases sitting between them. Looked up from germline, CDR1 is DFQATT and CDR2 is SNEGSKA (reference sequence). The CDR3 loop reads CSAGGGLGYQETQYF. The CDR3 nucleotides are TGCAGTGCTGGGGGGGGCCTGGGGTACCAAGAGACCCAGTACTTC.

This clonotype has only a few counts. The CDR3 region is CASSQTVTGNTIYF. The CDR3 DNA reads TGTGCCAGCAGCCAGACAGTAACTGGAAACACCATATATTTT. This chain uses TRBV6-5 with TRBJ1-3; D is possibly TRBD1 (5 bases). The CDR3 length is 14 residues. V lost 6 bases and J 2 bases, leaving 11 bases between the germline ends. Germline CDR1 is MNHEY and CDR2 is SVGAGI.

This clonotype turned up a few times. The rearrangement uses TRBV20-1 and TRBJ1-4; tentatively, D is TRBD1 (5 bases). CDR3 length: 14 residues. Germline V lookup: CDR1 DFQATT, CDR2 SNEGSKA (reference sequence). Deletions cut 5 bases from V and 0 bases from J, with 10 bases between. The CDR3 nucleotides are TGCAGTGCTCGCCGGGACCCAACTAATGAAAAACTGTTTTTT. Residues: CSARRDPTNEKLFF.

The chain combines TRBV7-2 with TRBJ2-1; D is unresolved. In germline, CDR1 is SGHTA, CDR2 FQGNSA. V dropped 1 base and J dropped 2 bases, with 9 bases sitting between them. The CDR3 is made up of 15 amino acids. The CDR3 loop is CASSLEGRTYNEQFF. CDR3 nucleotides: TGTGCCAGCAGCTTAGAAGGACGCACCTACAATGAGCAGTTCTTC.

This clonotype was seen a few times. The V gene is TRBV7-2, the J gene TRBJ2-3; either TRBD1 or TRBD2 may supply D (5 bases each). Germline CDR1 and CDR2: SGHTA and FQGNSA. This CDR3 spans 14 amino acids. Trimming shortened V by 6 bases and J by 6 bases, and 16 bases separated the two germline ends. Here the CDR3 reads CASRMERGLDTQYF. The CDR3 DNA reads TGTGCCAGCAGAATGGAGAGGGGTTTGGATACGCAGTATTTT. Looking up the rest from reference TRBV7-2 and TRBJ2-3 gives the full variable domain: GAGVSQSPSNKVTEKGKDVELRCDPISGHTALYWYRQSLGQGLEFLIYFQGNSAPDKSGLPSDRFSAERTGGSVSTLTIQRTQQEDSAVYLCASRMERGLDTQYFGPGTRLTVL.

This clonotype was detected ten times or more. This chain joins TRBV12-3 or TRBV12-4 and TRBJ2-1; perhaps TRBD2 as D (5 bases). The CDR3 has 17 residues. V was clipped by 6 bases and J by 4 bases, with 22 bases between them. CDR3 sequence (DNA): TGTGCCAGCAGCCTCCAGACAAATATCGGGGTTTACAATGAGCAGTTCTTC. The encoded protein is CASSLQTNIGVYNEQFF.

This chain uses TRBV6-1 with TRBJ2-3; D may correspond to TRBD1 or TRBD2 (5 bases each). From germline, CDR1 is MNHNS and CDR2 SASEGT. This CDR3 is built from 16 residues. Trimming shortened V by 6 bases and J by 6 bases, and 22 bases separated the two germline ends. The DNA for the CDR3 is TGTGCCAGCAGGGGGCCGGGACGGAGTACAAGGGATACGCAGTATTTT. Its translation: CASRGPGRSTRDTQYF.

Only a few counts were recorded for this clonotype. The chain links TRBV12-3 or TRBV12-4 to TRBJ1-1; tentatively, D is TRBD1 (6 bases). V lost 6 bases and J lost 1, with 9 bases in between. The CDR3 runs 13 residues. CDR3 amino acids: CASRGAGNTEAFF. The CDR3, as DNA: TGTGCCAGCAGGGGGGCAGGGAACACTGAAGCTTTCTTT.

This clonotype was observed many times. The J gene is TRBJ2-3, the V gene TRBV9; tentative D call: TRBD1 (5 bases). Germline V lookup: CDR1 SGDLS, CDR2 YYNGEE. V was shortened by 0 bases and J by 9 bases, with 11 bases between the two germline ends. CDR3 length equals 13 residues. CDR3 amino acids: CASSVAPPGTQYF. CDR3 DNA sequence: TGTGCCAGCAGCGTAGCACCCCCAGGGACGCAGTATTTT.

This clonotype was seen at least ten times. The CDR3 protein is CASTLRGNYEQYF. Here the CDR3 DNA reads TGTGCCAGCACCCTCCGCGGCAACTACGAGCAGTACTTC. This rearrangement joins TRBV6-1 to TRBJ2-7, with D hard to call. In germline, CDR1 is MNHNS, CDR2 SASEGT. V lost 7 bases to trimming and J lost 3 bases, with 13 bases between them. The CDR3 has 13 amino acids.

This clonotype turned up a few times. The V and J genes are TRBV3-1 and TRBJ2-1; unclear D gene. Germline CDR1 LGHDT, CDR2 YNNKEL (reference sequence). V lost 1 base and J 9 bases, leaving 7 bases between the germline ends. The CDR3 has 12 amino acids. The CDR3 is CASSQGSSEQFF. For the CDR3, the DNA is TGTGCCAGCAGCCAAGGCTCCAGTGAGCAGTTCTTC.

This clonotype showed up many times. The chain recombines TRBV12-3 or TRBV12-4 with TRBJ1-5; 8 nucleotides agree with TRBD1. The CDR3 is 16 amino acids. V shed 5 bases and J 1 base; nucleotides not matched to a gene: 7. This CDR3 is CASSPPGQGSNQPQHF. The CDR3 DNA follows: TGTGCCAGCAGTCCCCCTGGACAGGGAAGCAATCAGCCCCAGCATTTT.

This clonotype was recorded at least ten times. The rearrangement joins TRBV20-1 to TRBJ2-3; 7 bases fit TRBD2. Germline V gives CDR1 DFQATT, CDR2 SNEGSKA (reference sequence). The length of the CDR3 is 17 residues. V was clipped by 2 bases and J by 0 bases; unmatched bases: 11. This chain's CDR3 is CSARRVSGSGSTDTQYF. As DNA, the CDR3 is TGCAGTGCTAGAAGGGTTAGCGGGTCGGGTAGCACAGATACGCAGTATTTT.

The J gene is TRBJ1-5, the V gene TRBV20-1, with 9 bases that match TRBD1. Germline lookup yields CDR1 DFQATT and CDR2 SNEGSKA (reference sequence). The CDR3 extends over 15 amino acids. Unmatched junction bases numbered 8, after V lost 1 base and J lost 7 bases. The CDR3 reads CSARAGQGRVQPQHF. The CDR3 DNA follows: TGCAGTGCTAGAGCTGGACAGGGGAGGGTACAGCCCCAGCATTTT.

This clonotype was recorded a few times. The V and J genes are TRBV6-5 and TRBJ2-5; no reliable D call. Trimming cost V 0 bases and J 5 bases, with 16 bases left between them. This CDR3 has 16 residues. Per the germline V gene, CDR1 is MNHEY and CDR2 is SVGAGI. The CDR3 reads CASSYSRITRAETQYF. CDR3 nucleotide sequence: TGTGCCAGCAGTTACTCGAGGATTACGCGTGCGGAGACCCAGTACTTC.

This clonotype was seen many times. The chain has TRBV24-1 and TRBJ2-1, with unresolved D. This CDR3 comprises 12 residues. Germline CDR1 reads KGHDR; CDR2 reads SFDVKD. Trimming removed 5 bases from V and 5 bases from J, with 6 bases in between. CDR3 protein: CATSARNNEQFF. In DNA, the CDR3 is TGTGCCACCAGTGCCAGAAACAATGAGCAGTTCTTC.

This clonotype was observed a few times. The chain combines TRBV4-2 with TRBJ1-5, with 7 positions matching TRBD1. CDR1 and CDR2 from the germline V gene are LGHNA and YNFKEQ. CDR3 size: 15 residues. Trimming took 0 bases from V and 5 from J; bases not matched to a gene: 4. The CDR3 reads CASSQDDREYQPQHF. The CDR3 DNA is TGTGCCAGCAGCCAAGACGACAGGGAGTATCAGCCCCAGCATTTT.

In its sample, this clonotype was seen many times. The J gene is TRBJ2-3, the V gene TRBV12-3 or TRBV12-4; D might be TRBD1 (5 bases). The CDR3 is 15 residues long. With 6 bases removed from V and 3 bases from J, the gap between germline ends came to 16 bases. The CDR3 DNA sequence: TGTGCCAGCAGCCCATCAGGGTTAAGAACAGATACGCAGTATTTT. It encodes CASSPSGLRTDTQYF.

This clonotype has a handful of counts. The chain joins TRBV20-1 to TRBJ1-4, with D possibly being TRBD1 (5 bases). Germline-derived CDR1 and CDR2 are DFQATT and SNEGSKA (reference sequence). The CDR3 is made up of 14 amino acids. The V end lost 0 bases, the J end lost 6 bases, and 11 bases lay between the germline ends. CDR3 amino acids: CSARDRQGDEKLFF. DNA of the CDR3: TGCAGTGCTAGAGATCGGCAGGGAGATGAAAAACTGTTTTTT.

The V gene is TRBV5-1, the J gene TRBJ2-1; the D gene is possibly TRBD2 (6 bases). Germline CDR1 is SGHRS and CDR2 is YFSETQ. The CDR3 is 14 amino acids. V lost 5 bases and J lost 3, with 12 bases in between. CDR3 DNA: TGCGCCAGCAGTTACCGGGGGAACTACAATGAGCAGTTCTTC. Protein sequence: CASSYRGNYNEQFF.

This clonotype was counted between two and nine times. The chain carries TRBV6-1 and TRBJ2-7; TRBD2 matches at 9 bases. V lost 6 bases, J lost 5 bases, and 8 bases stayed unmatched. There are 14 residues in the CDR3. Germline-derived CDR1 and CDR2 are MNHNS and SASEGT. CDR3 nucleotides: TGTGCCAGCAGGATAGCGGGAGTCTGGCACGAGCAGTACTTC. This codes for CASRIAGVWHEQYF.